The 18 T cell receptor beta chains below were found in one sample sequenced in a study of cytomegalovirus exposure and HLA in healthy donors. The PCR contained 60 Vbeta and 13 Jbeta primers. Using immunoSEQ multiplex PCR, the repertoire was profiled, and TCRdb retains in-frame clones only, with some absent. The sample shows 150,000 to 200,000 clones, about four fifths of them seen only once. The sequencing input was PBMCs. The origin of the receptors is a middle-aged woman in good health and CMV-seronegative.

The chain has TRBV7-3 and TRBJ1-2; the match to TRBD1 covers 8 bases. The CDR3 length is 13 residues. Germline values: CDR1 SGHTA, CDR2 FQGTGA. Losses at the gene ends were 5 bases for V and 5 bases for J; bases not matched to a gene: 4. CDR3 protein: CASSVGTGYGYTF. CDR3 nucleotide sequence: TGTGCCAGCAGCGTGGGGACAGGATATGGCTACACCTTC.

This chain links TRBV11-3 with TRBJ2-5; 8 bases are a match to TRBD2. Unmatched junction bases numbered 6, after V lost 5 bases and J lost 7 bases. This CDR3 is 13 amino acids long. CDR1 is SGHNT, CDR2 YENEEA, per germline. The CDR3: CASSLGRGGTQYF. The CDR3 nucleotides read TGTGCCAGCAGCCTCGGGAGGGGCGGGACCCAGTACTTC. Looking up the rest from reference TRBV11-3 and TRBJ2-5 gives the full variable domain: EAGVVQSPRYKIIEKKQPVAFWCNPISGHNTLYWYLQNLGQGPELLIRYENEEAVDDSQLPKDRFSAERLKGVDSTLKIQPAELGDSAVYLCASSLGRGGTQYFGPGTRLLVL.

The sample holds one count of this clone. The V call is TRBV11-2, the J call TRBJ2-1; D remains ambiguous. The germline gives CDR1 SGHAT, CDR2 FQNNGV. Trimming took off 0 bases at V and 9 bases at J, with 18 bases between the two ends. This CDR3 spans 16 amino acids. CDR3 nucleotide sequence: TGTGCCAGCAGCTTAGAGGGCAGCATCGTGACGGTTGAGCAGTTCTTC. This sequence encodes CASSLEGSIVTVEQFF.

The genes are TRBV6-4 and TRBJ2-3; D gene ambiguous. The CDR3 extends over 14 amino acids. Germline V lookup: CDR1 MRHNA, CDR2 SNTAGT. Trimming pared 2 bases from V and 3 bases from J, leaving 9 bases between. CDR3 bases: TGTGCCAGCAGTGACGACTTGCTTACAGATACGCAGTATTTT. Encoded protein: CASSDDLLTDTQYF.

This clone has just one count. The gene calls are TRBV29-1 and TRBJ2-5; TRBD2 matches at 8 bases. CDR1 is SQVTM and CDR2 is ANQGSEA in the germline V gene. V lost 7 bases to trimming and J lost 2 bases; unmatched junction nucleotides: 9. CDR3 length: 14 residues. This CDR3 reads CSAGGTRTQETQYF. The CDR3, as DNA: TGCAGCGCTGGCGGGACTAGGACTCAAGAGACCCAGTACTTC.

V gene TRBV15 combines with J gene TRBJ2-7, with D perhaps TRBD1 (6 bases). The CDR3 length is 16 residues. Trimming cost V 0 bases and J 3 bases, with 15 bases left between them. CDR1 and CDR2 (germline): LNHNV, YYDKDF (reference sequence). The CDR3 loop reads CATSRDKQGLDYEQYF. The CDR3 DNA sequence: TGTGCCACCAGCAGAGATAAGCAGGGGCTTGACTACGAGCAGTACTTC.

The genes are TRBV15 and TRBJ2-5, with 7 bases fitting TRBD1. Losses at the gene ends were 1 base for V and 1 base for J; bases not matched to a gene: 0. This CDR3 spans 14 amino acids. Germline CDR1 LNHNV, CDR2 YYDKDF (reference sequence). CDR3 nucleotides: TGTGCCACCAGCAGAGGACAGGGCCAAGAGACCCAGTACTTC. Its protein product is CATSRGQGQETQYF.

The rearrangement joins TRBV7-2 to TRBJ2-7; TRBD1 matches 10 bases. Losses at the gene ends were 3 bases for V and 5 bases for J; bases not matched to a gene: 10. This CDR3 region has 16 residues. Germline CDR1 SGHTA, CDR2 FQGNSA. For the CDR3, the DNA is TGTGCCAGCAGCTTTGAACCGGGACAGGGGCAGAACGAGCAGTACTTC. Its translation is CASSFEPGQGQNEQYF.

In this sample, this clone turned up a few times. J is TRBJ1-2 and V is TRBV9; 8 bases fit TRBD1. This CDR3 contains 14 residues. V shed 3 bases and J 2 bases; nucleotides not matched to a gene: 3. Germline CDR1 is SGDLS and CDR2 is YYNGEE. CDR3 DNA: TGTGCCAGCAGCGAGGGGACAGGAAACTATGGCTACACCTTC. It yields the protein CASSEGTGNYGYTF.

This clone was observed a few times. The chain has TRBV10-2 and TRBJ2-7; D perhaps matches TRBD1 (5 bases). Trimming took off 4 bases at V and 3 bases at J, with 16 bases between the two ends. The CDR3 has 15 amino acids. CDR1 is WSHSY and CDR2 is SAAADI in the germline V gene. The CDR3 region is CASSVWSLGLYEQYV. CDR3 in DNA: TGCGCCAGCAGTGTCTGGAGCCTGGGGCTCTACGAGCAGTACGTC.

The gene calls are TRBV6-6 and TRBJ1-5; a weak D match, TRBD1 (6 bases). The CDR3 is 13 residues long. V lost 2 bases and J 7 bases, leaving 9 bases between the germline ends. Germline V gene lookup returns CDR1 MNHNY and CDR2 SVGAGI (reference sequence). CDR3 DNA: TGTGCCAGCAGTTACCAGGGGAGCCAGCCCCAGCATTTT. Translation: CASSYQGSQPQHF.

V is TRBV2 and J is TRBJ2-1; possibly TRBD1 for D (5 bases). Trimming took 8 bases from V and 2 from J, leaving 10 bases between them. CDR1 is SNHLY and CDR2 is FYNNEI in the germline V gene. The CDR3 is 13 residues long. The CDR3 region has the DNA TGTGCCAGCGAATCAGGGCCCTACAATGAGCAGTTCTTC. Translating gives CASESGPYNEQFF.

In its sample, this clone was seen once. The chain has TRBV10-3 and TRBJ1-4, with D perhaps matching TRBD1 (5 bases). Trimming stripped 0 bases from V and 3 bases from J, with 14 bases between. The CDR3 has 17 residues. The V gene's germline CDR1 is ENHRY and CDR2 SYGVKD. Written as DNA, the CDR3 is TGTGCCATCAGTGAGTCGAGGTCAGGGTCCTCTAATGAAAAACTGTTTTTT. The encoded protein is CAISESRSGSSNEKLFF.

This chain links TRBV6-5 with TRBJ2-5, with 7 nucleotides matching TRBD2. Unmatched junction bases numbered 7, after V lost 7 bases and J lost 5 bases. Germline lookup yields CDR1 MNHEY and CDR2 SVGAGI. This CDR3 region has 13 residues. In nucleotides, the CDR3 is TGTGCCAGCAACCGGGACGGGAGGGAGACCCAGTACTTC. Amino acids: CASNRDGRETQYF.

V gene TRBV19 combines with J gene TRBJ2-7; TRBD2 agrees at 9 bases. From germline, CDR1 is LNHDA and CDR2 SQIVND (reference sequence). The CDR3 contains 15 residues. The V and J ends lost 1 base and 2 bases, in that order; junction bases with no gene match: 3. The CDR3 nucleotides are TGTGCCAGTAGTATAGGGGCGGGAGGGGCCTACGAGCAGTACGTC. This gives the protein CASSIGAGGAYEQYV.

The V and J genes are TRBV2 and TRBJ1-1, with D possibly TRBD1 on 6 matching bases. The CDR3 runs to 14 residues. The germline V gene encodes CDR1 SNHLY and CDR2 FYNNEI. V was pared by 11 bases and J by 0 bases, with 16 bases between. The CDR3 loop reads CAGGPTGLNTEAFF. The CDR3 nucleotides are TGTGCCGGCGGCCCGACAGGTTTGAACACTGAAGCTTTCTTT.

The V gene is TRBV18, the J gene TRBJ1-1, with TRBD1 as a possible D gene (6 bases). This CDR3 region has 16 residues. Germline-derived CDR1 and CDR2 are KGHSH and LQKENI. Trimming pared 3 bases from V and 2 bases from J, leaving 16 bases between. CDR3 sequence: CASSPTLQGTNTEAFF. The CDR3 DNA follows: TGTGCCAGCTCACCTACCCTACAGGGTACAAACACTGAAGCTTTCTTT.

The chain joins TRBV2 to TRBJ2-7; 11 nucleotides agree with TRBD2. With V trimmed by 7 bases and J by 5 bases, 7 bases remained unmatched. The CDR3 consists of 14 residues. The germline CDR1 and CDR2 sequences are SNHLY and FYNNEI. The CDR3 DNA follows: TGTGCCAGCAAGGCGACTAGCGGGAACAACGAGCAGTACTTC. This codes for CASKATSGNNEQYF.